The 27 T cell receptor beta chains reported below all come from one sample, sequenced in a study of T cells in Graves' hyperthyroidism and ophthalmopathy. RNA transcripts provided the source from which TCR beta CDR3 regions were amplified. A first-round RT-PCR of the TCR CDR3 used the HTBI primer set. Each CDR3 protein is one row after TCRdb ran MiXCR on the multiplex PCR reads. The table lists under 350,000 distinct CDR3 sequences, 25% to 30% of them singletons. Material: blood. These receptors came from a man aged 40-49 years with Graves' hyperthyroidism that later progressed to Graves' ophthalmopathy.

This clonotype has ten or more counts. The chain joins TRBV27 to TRBJ1-2; perhaps TRBD1 as D (6 bases). Germline loops: CDR1 MNHEY, CDR2 SMNVEV (reference sequence). CDR3 length equals 14 residues. Deletions cut 5 bases from V and 2 bases from J, with 12 bases between. CDR3 sequence (DNA): TGTGCCAGCAGTAAAACGACAGGAAACTATGGCTACACCTTC. It codes for CASSKTTGNYGYTF.

This clonotype was seen only once. The chain carries TRBV12-3 or TRBV12-4 and TRBJ2-7; 14 bases map to TRBD2. This CDR3 spans 17 amino acids. V was pared by 6 bases and J by 1 base, with 8 bases of the junction left unmatched. In nucleotides, the CDR3 is TGTGCCAGCAGCCCCGGGACTAGCGGGAGTTGGTCCTACGAGCAGTACTTC. Protein: CASSPGTSGSWSYEQYF.

This clonotype was seen ten or more times. CDR3: CASSYRAGPLSYEQYF. CDR3 DNA: TGTGCCAGCAGTTACCGGGCAGGGCCCCTTTCCTACGAGCAGTACTTC. The V gene is TRBV6-2 or TRBV6-3, the J gene TRBJ2-7, with TRBD1 as a possible D gene (5 bases). The V end was cut by 2 bases, the J end by 1 base, with 15 bases between. CDR3 size: 16 residues. In germline, CDR1 is MNHEY, CDR2 SVGEGT.

The chain employs TRBV20-1 and TRBJ1-1, with D possibly being TRBD1 (5 bases). The germline CDR1 and CDR2 sequences are DFQATT and SNEGSKA (reference sequence). V lost 0 bases and J lost 0, with 11 bases in between. There are 15 residues in the CDR3. CDR3 nucleotide sequence: TGCAGTGCTAGAGATTACGCAGGGATGAACACTGAAGCTTTCTTT. This encodes CSARDYAGMNTEAFF.

V and J are TRBV20-1 and TRBJ1-2; D is possibly TRBD1 (5 bases). The CDR3 contains 13 residues. Trimming took off 6 bases at V and 4 bases at J, with 15 bases between the two ends. Germline V gene lookup returns CDR1 DFQATT and CDR2 SNEGSKA (reference sequence). The CDR3 protein is CSAVSTVSYGYTF. CDR3 bases: TGCAGTGCCGTCTCGACAGTCTCCTATGGCTACACCTTC.

The chain combines TRBV20-1 with TRBJ2-5, with 10 positions matching TRBD1. From germline, CDR1 is DFQATT and CDR2 SNEGSKA (reference sequence). The CDR3 loop spans 14 amino acids. V trimming: 4 bases; J trimming: 4 bases; junction bases outside the gene matches: 6. DNA of the CDR3: TGCAGTGCTAACGACAGGGGGCTTGGAGAGACCCAGTACTTC. Translating it yields CSANDRGLGETQYF.

This clonotype was picked up many times. The rearrangement joins TRBV20-1 to TRBJ2-2, with D possibly matching TRBD1 (6 bases). The V gene's germline CDR1 is DFQATT and CDR2 SNEGSKA (reference sequence). V was cut by 4 bases and J by 0 bases, with 12 bases left in between. This CDR3 spans 15 amino acids. CDR3 residues: CSATGQQTNTGELFF. DNA for the CDR3: TGCAGTGCTACAGGACAGCAGACGAACACCGGGGAGCTGTTTTTT.

This clonotype was observed at least ten times. The chain couples TRBV6-5 to TRBJ1-6; D may be TRBD1 (5 bases). Trimming stripped 4 bases from V and 10 bases from J, with 17 bases between. The germline CDR1 and CDR2 sequences are MNHEY and SVGAGI. CDR3 length: 15 amino acids. The CDR3 sequence is CASSSRGRGDSPLHF. The CDR3 DNA follows: TGTGCCAGCAGTTCCCGCGGCCGCGGGGACTCACCCCTCCACTTT.

In DNA form, the CDR3 reads TGTGCCAGCAGCCCACAGGGACTTCGGAACGAGCAGTACTTC. Amino acid sequence: CASSPQGLRNEQYF. The J gene is TRBJ2-7, the V gene TRBV12-3 or TRBV12-4, with D perhaps TRBD1 or TRBD2 (6 bases each). This CDR3 region has 14 residues. The germline V and J ends were trimmed by 6 bases and 5 bases, with 17 bases remaining between them.

The chain links TRBV27 to TRBJ2-7; D ambiguous. Looked up from germline, CDR1 is MNHEY and CDR2 is SMNVEV (reference sequence). V dropped 6 bases and J dropped 0 bases, with 15 bases sitting between them. The CDR3 is 15 amino acids. This CDR3 reads CASRGPSSYSYEQYF. As DNA, the CDR3 is TGTGCCAGCAGGGGCCCGTCCTCTTACTCCTACGAGCAGTACTTC.

The table lists this clonotype with many counts. This chain connects TRBV7-9 to TRBJ2-2; D uncertain. Germline-derived CDR1 and CDR2 are SEHNR and FQNEAQ (reference sequence). V lost 7 bases and J lost 0, with 9 bases in between. The CDR3 is made up of 14 amino acids. This chain's CDR3 is CASTLHPNTGELFF. The CDR3 bases are TGTGCCAGCACTCTGCACCCGAACACCGGGGAGCTGTTTTTT.

This clonotype has at least ten counts. The genes are TRBV15 and TRBJ2-7, with D unresolved. Germline CDR1 reads LNHNV; CDR2 reads YYDKDF (reference sequence). Trimming removed 2 bases at V and 4 bases at J, with 15 bases between. The CDR3 is made up of 15 amino acids. The CDR3 nucleotides are TGTGCCACCAGCAGAAAGGCCACTCCCGAGTACGAGCAGTACTTC. Its protein product is CATSRKATPEYEQYF.

This clonotype was seen ten or more times. The chain employs TRBV12-3 or TRBV12-4 and TRBJ2-5, with 8 bases fitting TRBD2. The CDR3 is 16 amino acids. V shed 8 bases and J 3 bases; nucleotides not matched to a gene: 14. The CDR3 DNA follows: TGTGCCAGCTCCAGCCCCGCCGGGAGGGTGGAAGAGACCCAGTACTTC. Its protein is CASSSPAGRVEETQYF.

The V gene is TRBV13, the J gene TRBJ1-2, with no clear D. The CDR3 consists of 14 residues. CDR1 is PRHDT and CDR2 is FYEKMQ in the germline V gene (reference sequence). Trimming left V 0 bases short and J 6 bases short, with 11 bases between. Here the CDR3 reads CASSLGHRPDGYTF. CDR3 in DNA: TGTGCCAGCAGCTTAGGCCACAGACCTGATGGCTACACCTTC.

There are many counts of this clonotype. V and J are TRBV12-3 or TRBV12-4 and TRBJ2-3; D not resolved. V lost 2 bases to trimming and J lost 0 bases, with 6 bases between them. The CDR3 extends over 14 amino acids. This CDR3 is CASSLSSSTDTQYF. CDR3 nucleotide sequence: TGTGCCAGCAGTTTATCAAGCAGCACAGATACGCAGTATTTT.

This clonotype was detected ten times or more. V usage is TRBV5-4 and J usage is TRBJ1-2; D unclear. Germline assignment: CDR1 SGHNT and CDR2 YYREEE (reference sequence). This CDR3 is built from 14 residues. V shed 0 bases and J shed 1 base, with 7 bases lying between them. CDR3 DNA sequence: TGTGCCAGCAGCTTGGCCGACGTTAACTATGGCTACACCTTC. Translated: CASSLADVNYGYTF.

This clonotype showed up many times. The chain employs TRBV7-6 and TRBJ1-1; no clear D gene. V was pared by 7 bases and J by 10 bases, with 16 bases between. CDR3 size: 12 residues. Germline V CDR1 and CDR2: SGHVS, FNYEAQ. The CDR3 bases are TGTGCCAGCACCCCCATAGGGAAACGAGCTTTCTTT. Translating it yields CASTPIGKRAFF. Full variable domain (missing parts from reference TRBV7-6 and TRBJ1-1): GAGVSQSPRYKVTKRGQDVALRCDPISGHVSLYWYRQALGQGPEFLTYFNYEAQQDKSGLPNDRFSAERPEGSISTLTIQRTEQRDSAMYRCASTPIGKRAFFGQGTRLTVV.

In this sample, this clonotype turned up many times. V is TRBV6-1 and J is TRBJ1-6; TRBD1 might be the D (6 bases). Germline V gene data show CDR1 as MNHNS and CDR2 as SASEGT. Trimming removed 0 bases from V and 7 bases from J, with 13 bases in between. This CDR3 contains 16 residues. CDR3 in DNA: TGTGCCAGCAGTGAAGCTCCGGGGGCGAGGAATTCACCCCTCCACTTT. This sequence encodes CASSEAPGARNSPLHF.

The rearrangement links TRBV6-1 to TRBJ1-5; D is ambiguous. Trimming removed 2 bases from V and 5 bases from J, with 16 bases in between. The CDR3 runs to 16 residues. From germline, CDR1 is MNHNS and CDR2 SASEGT. CDR3 sequence (DNA): TGTGCCAGCAGTGAATTGGTCGAGCAGCGGTATCAGCCCCAGCATTTT. It translates to CASSELVEQRYQPQHF.

This clonotype was observed many times. This chain joins TRBV19 and TRBJ1-1, with D possibly being TRBD1 (6 bases). The V end was cut by 8 bases, the J end by 4 bases, with 17 bases between. CDR3 length equals 14 residues. CDR1 is LNHDA, CDR2 SQIVND, per germline (reference sequence). CDR3 nucleotides: TGTGCCAGTGGGGGACACCGCGGGGCCACTGAAGCTTTCTTT. Encoded protein: CASGGHRGATEAFF.

This clonotype has at least ten counts. The CDR3: CASSQVSRNYGYTF. CDR3 DNA: TGTGCCAGCAGCCAAGTATCCAGGAACTATGGCTACACCTTC. The gene calls are TRBV3-1 and TRBJ1-2, with no clear D. V lost 1 base, J lost 2 bases, and 8 bases lay in between. Germline V lookup: CDR1 LGHDT, CDR2 YNNKEL (reference sequence). The CDR3 contains 14 residues.

This clonotype was recorded at least ten times. The chain joins TRBV6-1 to TRBJ2-1, with 10 bases aligning to TRBD2. CDR3 size: 16 residues. J gave up 8 bases and V 0 bases, and 7 bases lay outside the gene matches. Germline CDR1 is MNHNS and CDR2 is SASEGT. The CDR3 region has the DNA TGTGCCAGCAGTGAAGCGCAACTAGCGGGATGGTATGAGCAGTTCTTC. Translating gives CASSEAQLAGWYEQFF.

This chain's CDR3 is CASSTQGGENIQYF. As DNA, the CDR3 is TGTGCCAGCAGTACACAGGGGGGAGAAAACATTCAGTACTTC. The chain employs TRBV6-2 or TRBV6-3 and TRBJ2-4; TRBD1 aligns across 8 bases. Germline CDR1 and CDR2: MNHEY and SVGEGT. V lost 5 bases, J lost 5 bases, and 5 bases stayed unmatched. The CDR3 runs to 14 residues.

At least ten counts were recorded for this clonotype. The chain has TRBV24-1 and TRBJ2-5, with 7 bases matching TRBD1. The CDR3 consists of 15 residues. J gave up 5 bases and V 5 bases, and 10 bases lay outside the gene matches. Looked up from germline, CDR1 is KGHDR and CDR2 is SFDVKD. The CDR3 is CATSAPTGLGETQYF. The DNA for the CDR3 is TGTGCCACCAGTGCCCCGACAGGGTTGGGGGAGACCCAGTACTTC.

This clonotype was seen many times. J is TRBJ1-2 and V is TRBV15, with TRBD1 matching 9 bases. The V gene's germline CDR1 is LNHNV and CDR2 YYDKDF (reference sequence). The V segment lost 0 bases and the J segment 7 bases; nucleotides outside the gene matches: 12. The CDR3 spans 17 residues. The CDR3, as DNA: TGTGCCACCAGCAGAGATCGATCCGGGACAGGGAGGGGTGGCTACACCTTC. Translated, it gives CATSRDRSGTGRGGYTF.

This chain uses TRBV28 with TRBJ1-2; D remains ambiguous. Trimming removed 5 bases at V and 5 bases at J, with 21 bases between. CDR1 is MDHEN, CDR2 SYDVKM, per germline. This CDR3 contains 16 residues. DNA of the CDR3: TGTGCCAGCAGTACAGACTACTTAGACCGGCTATATGGCTACACCTTC. Its protein product is CASSTDYLDRLYGYTF.

This sequence joins TRBV12-3 or TRBV12-4 and TRBJ1-1; D is undetermined. Trimming pared 3 bases from V and 8 bases from J, leaving 13 bases between. The CDR3 extends over 13 amino acids. CDR3 sequence (DNA): TGTGCCAGCAGTTTGTCACACGGCTCCGAAGCTTTCTTT. Its translation: CASSLSHGSEAFF.